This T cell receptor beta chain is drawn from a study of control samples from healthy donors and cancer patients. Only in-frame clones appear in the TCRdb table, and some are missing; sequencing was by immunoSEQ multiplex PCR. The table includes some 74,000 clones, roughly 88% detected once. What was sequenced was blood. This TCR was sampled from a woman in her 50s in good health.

CDR3 in amino acids: CASSLQGTDIQYF. The CDR3 DNA follows: TGTGCCAGCAGCTTACAGGGGACTGACATTCAGTACTTC. The rearrangement uses TRBV5-5 and TRBJ2-4; D perhaps matches TRBD1 (7 bases). Trimming pared 2 bases from V and 8 bases from J, leaving 11 bases between. The CDR3 runs to 13 residues. Germline CDR1 SGHKS, CDR2 YYEKEE (reference sequence).